This T cell receptor (beta chain) was sequenced for a study of early T cells in non-severe SARS-CoV-2 infection. Turning to the study itself: Unpaired chains resulted from sequencing bulk RNA of unsorted whole blood. Study-level findings and limits: Lookups in VDJdb leaned toward anti-spike CD8 responses and missed private and CD4 specificities.

In the library, individual cDNA molecules carried attached unique molecular identifiers. TCRdb analysed the 5' RACE reads with MiXCR anew, one entry per CDR3 protein. The sample includes more than 90,000 distinct CDR3 sequences, roughly 13% of them seen just once. The length of the CDR3 is 13 residues. Trimming shortened V by 5 bases and J by 5 bases, and 12 bases separated the two germline ends. Germline CDR1 reads MNHEY; CDR2 reads SVGEGT. This clonotype was seen more than once but under ten times. Antigen: not known. The source material was whole blood. The chain recombines TRBV6-2 or TRBV6-3 with TRBJ1-1; D not certain. This clonotype was sampled from an adult who was a healthcare worker with PCR-confirmed SARS-CoV-2 infection or an uninfected control (not recorded which). This CDR3 reads CASSPLAETEAFF. CDR3 bases: TGTGCCAGCAGTCCATTGGCGGAGACTGAAGCTTTCTTT.